The clone carrying this TCR beta chain was observed at least ten times. In TCRdb, the 5' RACE reads were re-called with MiXCR into one record per CDR3 protein. Here the sample spans just under 600,000 distinct CDR3 sequences, roughly 12% being singletons. CDR3 length: 12 residues. From germline, CDR1 is DFQATT and CDR2 SNEGSKA (reference sequence). The record originates from a study of T cells after yellow fever vaccination. Material: PBMCs, obtained on the day of the yellow fever booster vaccination. This chain joins TRBV20-1 and TRBJ2-5, with 7 nucleotides matching TRBD1. This clonotype originated in a man aged 25-40 years who received the YFV17D yellow fever vaccine. CDR3 sequence (DNA): TGCAGCCTACCCGACAGGGAAGAGACCCAGTACTTC. Its protein product is CSLPDREETQYF.